The TCR beta chain under discussion was sequenced for a study of T-cell reconstitution after alpha-beta-depleted transplantation in children. General study points: By about two months after transplant, alpha-beta T cells reportedly arose from several hundred graft clones that had expanded. One year post-transplant, T-cell counts and diversity were largely derived from T cells produced anew.

The authors prepared the TCRbeta library with unique molecular identifiers. Via MiXCR, TCRdb re-called the PCR reads, giving one row per CDR3 protein. The top ten hold about a quarter of the sample, which has around 300,000 distinct CDR3 sequences, around a tenth seen once. The V gene end was trimmed by 4 bases and the J gene end by 6 bases; junction bases not matched to a gene: 8. The CDR3 sequence is 17 residues long. Germline assignment: CDR1 LNHNV and CDR2 YYDKDF (reference sequence). Ten or more counts support this clonotype. Its antigen is currently unknown. V gene TRBV15 combines with J gene TRBJ2-2, with TRBD2 matching over 13 bases. Sequenced here: peripheral blood, sampled 180 days after TCRalphabeta/CD19-depleted stem cell transplant. The source of this sequence is a male patient aged 2 to 9 who had a stem cell transplant for chronic granulomatous disease, so the T cells may come from the graft donor. In DNA, the CDR3 is TGTGCCACCAGCAAACTAGCGGGGGGGTCCCCCTCCGGGGAGCTGTTTTTT. Its translation is CATSKLAGGSPSGELFF.